One sample yielded the 27 T cell receptor beta chains listed below, sequenced in a study of T cell clonality in common variable immunodeficiency. TCRdb keeps only in-frame clones here, not all; method: immunoSEQ multiplex PCR. The sample contains under 45,000 clones, none occurring once; about 1.3% lies in the top ten. The specimen sequenced was peripheral blood mononuclear cells. The source is a person aged 18-70 years in good health.

This clone has a count of ten or more. Read sequence stops 3 residues before the CDR3 end, and the germline J gene provides the missing end. J is TRBJ2-3 and V is TRBV19; perhaps TRBD1 as D (5 bases). Germline-derived CDR1 and CDR2 are LNHDA and SQIVND (reference sequence). The CDR3 covers 15 residues. This CDR3 is CASSILSPGQETQYF. The covered CDR3 bases are TGTGCCAGTAGTATCTTGAGTCCCGGACAAGAGACG.

This clone was seen repeatedly, ten times or more. The read ends 3 residues before the CDR3 terminus; that terminus is restored from the germline J gene. V and J are TRBV6-1 and TRBJ1-3; weak D call: TRBD1 (5 bases). Germline V gene sequence: CDR1 MNHNS, CDR2 SASEGT. This CDR3 has 16 residues. Between the trimmed V and J ends, which lost 2 bases and 0 bases, there was a span of 11 bases. CDR3: CASSEWGRFSGNTIYF. The DNA read from the CDR3 is TGTGCCAGCAGTGAATGGGGCAGGTTCTCTGGAAACACC.

This clone showed up many times. The CDR3 goes on 3 residues after the read ends, and that part is filled in from the germline J gene. This chain links TRBV20-1 with TRBJ2-3, with a tentative D call TRBD1 (6 bases). The germline CDR1 and CDR2 sequences are DFQATT and SNEGSKA (reference sequence). This CDR3 spans 17 amino acids. The sequenced part of the CDR3 DNA is TGCAGTGCTAGAGGGGGGTTCACAGGGACCATTCAAGAGACG. Translating it yields CSARGGFTGTIQET. The CDR3 in its entirety is CSARGGFTGTIQETQYF.

This clone was observed at least ten times. The CDR3 is cut off 3 residues early in the read; its end comes from the germline J gene. Other DNA sequences in this specimen translate into the identical CDR3. The chain carries TRBV19 and TRBJ1-3, with 10 bases matching TRBD1. CDR3 size: 16 residues. CDR1 is LNHDA and CDR2 is SQIVND in the germline V gene (reference sequence). The trim removed 6 bases at V and 0 bases at J, leaving 5 bases unmatched. The sequenced CDR3 bases are TGTGCCAGTAGGCGACAGGGGGCCAACTCTGGAAACACC. This encodes CASRRQGANSGNT. The full CDR3 protein reads CASRRQGANSGNTIYF.

This clone was recorded at least ten times. The read ends 3 residues before the CDR3 terminus; that terminus is restored from the germline J gene. This chain uses TRBV6-2 or TRBV6-3 with TRBJ2-7; TRBD1 is a possible D gene (6 bases). V lost 5 bases and J 0 bases, leaving 11 bases between the germline ends. CDR1 and CDR2 (germline): MNHEY, SVGEGT. This CDR3 is built from 14 residues. The CDR3 DNA, read in part, is TGTGCCAGCAGTCGACAGGTCCCCTCCTACGAG. The encoded protein is CASSRQVPSYE. The CDR3 reads in full as CASSRQVPSYEQYF.

This clone was found many times. The read comes to an end 3 residues before the CDR3 does, leaving the germline J gene to fill in the end. In the same sample, other DNA sequences code for this CDR3. V usage is TRBV5-1 and J usage is TRBJ2-1; 8 positions match TRBD2. In germline, CDR1 is SGHRS, CDR2 YFSETQ. The CDR3 has 16 residues. V dropped 4 bases and J dropped 2; count of bases not matched to a gene: 8. CDR3 bases read: TGCGCCAGCAGCCCGGGCCTAGCGGGCGCCTACAATGAG. This encodes CASSPGLAGAYNE. The whole CDR3 region reads CASSPGLAGAYNEQFF.

This clone occurred many times. The observed sequence ends 3 residues before the CDR3 terminus, with the missing tail filled in from the germline J gene. The rearrangement joins TRBV9 to TRBJ2-7; TRBD2 matches at 7 bases. Trimming removed 3 bases from V and 0 bases from J; junction bases left unmatched: 0. The germline CDR1 and CDR2 sequences are SGDLS and YYNGEE. CDR3 size: 13 residues. This CDR3 is CASSGGGSYEQYF. The covered CDR3 bases are TGTGCCAGCAGCGGGGGGGGCTCCTACGAG.

This clone was seen at least ten times. The CDR3 end lies 3 residues beyond the end of the read and is filled in from the germline J gene. The chain couples TRBV18 to TRBJ2-7, with D possibly being TRBD1 (6 bases). The length of the CDR3 is 13 residues. Germline V CDR1 and CDR2: KGHSH, LQKENI. V lost 3 bases and J lost 2, with 8 bases in between. Partial CDR3 DNA: TGTGCCAGCTCACCTAACAGGGCCTACGAG. Its translation is CASSPNRAYE. The whole CDR3 is CASSPNRAYEQYF.

Ten or more counts support this clone. The DNA ends 3 residues before the CDR3 does, and the rest of the CDR3 is filled in from the germline J gene. The chain recombines TRBV14 with TRBJ2-7; TRBD1 is a possible D gene (6 bases). The CDR3 length is 14 residues. Germline V gene lookup returns CDR1 SGHDN and CDR2 FVKESK. V was cut by 1 base and J by 2 bases, with 9 bases left in between. Incomplete CDR3 DNA: TGTGCCAGCAGCCAAGTGCAGGGGCCCTACGAG. The encoded protein is CASSQVQGPYE. The complete CDR3 protein is CASSQVQGPYEQYF. The full variable domain, in which reference TRBV14 and TRBJ2-7 provide the parts outside the CDR3, is EAGVTQFPSHSVIEKGQTVTLRCDPISGHDNLYWYRRVMGKEIKFLLHFVKESKQDESGMPNNRFLAERTGGTYSTLKVQPAELEDSGVYFCASSQVQGPYEQYFGPGTRLTVT.

This clone was observed at least ten times. The missing CDR3 end, 3 residues past where the read stops, is filled in from the germline J gene. The chain has TRBV28 and TRBJ2-3, with 9 bases aligning to TRBD2. Germline CDR1 MDHEN, CDR2 SYDVKM. V trimming: 4 bases; J trimming: 0 bases; junction bases outside the gene matches: 2. CDR3 length: 15 residues. CDR3 sequence: CASSSSGKSTDTQYF. Partial CDR3 DNA: TGTGCCAGCAGTTCTAGCGGGAAGAGCACAGATACG. The whole variable domain, filled in from reference TRBV28 and TRBJ2-3, reads DVKVTQSSRYLVKRTGEKVFLECVQDMDHENMFWYRQDPGLGLRLIYFSYDVKMKEKGDIPEGYSVSREKKERFSLILESASTNQTSMYLCASSSSGKSTDTQYFGPGTRLTVL.

This clone appeared many times. The CDR3 goes on 3 residues after the read ends, and that part is filled in from the germline J gene. The rearrangement joins TRBV20-1 to TRBJ1-4; TRBD1 matches 10 bases. The CDR3 is 15 residues long. CDR1 and CDR2 (germline): DFQATT, SNEGSKA (reference sequence). After removal of 2 bases from V and 5 bases from J, the junction contained 5 bases not matched to a gene. This chain's CDR3 is CSARYPGQGNEKLFF. The sequenced part of the CDR3 DNA is TGCAGTGCTAGATATCCGGGACAGGGGAATGAAAAA.

This clone was observed at least ten times. The read ends 3 residues shy of where the CDR3 ends; the end is completed using the germline J gene. This sequence joins TRBV5-5 and TRBJ2-3, with 11 bases that match TRBD2. The ends lost 0 bases at V and 6 bases at J; junction bases unmatched: 3. The CDR3 length is 15 residues. The germline V gene encodes CDR1 SGHKS and CDR2 YYEKEE (reference sequence). The CDR3 spells CASSLVPSGRDTQYF. The CDR3 DNA, read in part, is TGTGCCAGCAGCTTGGTTCCTAGCGGGAGGGATACG.

The sample holds many counts of this clone. The read ends 3 residues shy of where the CDR3 ends; the end is completed using the germline J gene. The chain links TRBV5-1 to TRBJ2-7, with a tentative D call TRBD1 (5 bases). The CDR3 has 14 residues. From germline, CDR1 is SGHRS and CDR2 YFSETQ. Trimming stripped 1 base from V and 0 bases from J, with 8 bases between. CDR3 region: CASSLTGVSYEQYF. CDR3 DNA, as far as it was read: TGCGCCAGCAGCTTGACAGGTGTCTCCTACGAG.

The sample holds many counts of this clone. The CDR3 extends 3 residues past the end of the read, so its final part is completed from the germline J gene. Different DNA sequences within this sample yield the same CDR3. The chain recombines TRBV5-1 with TRBJ1-3; maybe TRBD1 (6 bases). Trimming took 0 bases from V and 4 from J, leaving 11 bases between them. Germline V CDR1 and CDR2: SGHRS, YFSETQ. This CDR3 comprises 15 residues. The CDR3 protein is CASSLESGQGNTIYF. Partial CDR3 DNA: TGCGCCAGCAGCTTGGAAAGCGGACAGGGAAACACC.

This clone was detected only a few times. The read gets to within 3 residues of the CDR3 end, and the germline J gene fills in the rest. This sequence joins TRBV7-9 and TRBJ2-3; D remains ambiguous. From germline, CDR1 is SEHNR and CDR2 FQNEAQ (reference sequence). The V and J ends lost 2 bases and 2 bases respectively, with 8 bases between them. The CDR3 has 14 amino acids. The sequenced part of the CDR3 DNA is TGTGCCAGCAGCTTAAACTTGCTCACAGATACG. This sequence encodes CASSLNLLTDT. The CDR3 reads in full as CASSLNLLTDTQYF.

There are many counts of this clone. From the germline J gene comes the end of the CDR3, since the read stops 3 residues before it. J is TRBJ1-5 and V is TRBV19, with a tentative D call TRBD1 (5 bases). V lost 9 bases, J lost 5 bases, and 17 bases lay in between. The germline V gene encodes CDR1 LNHDA and CDR2 SQIVND (reference sequence). The CDR3 runs to 14 residues. The covered CDR3 bases are TGTGCCAGCGGGGGTCGGGGGGTCTATCAGCCC. Protein sequence: CASGGRGVYQP. The entire CDR3 is CASGGRGVYQPQHF.

Concerning this clone itself: The read falls 3 residues short of the CDR3 end, and the missing part is taken from the germline J gene. The genes are TRBV19 and TRBJ1-2; 8 bases fit TRBD1. The V gene's germline CDR1 is LNHDA and CDR2 SQIVND (reference sequence). This CDR3 contains 15 residues. This CDR3 is CASSAPGQGAHDYTF. The DNA read from the CDR3 is TGTGCCAGTAGTGCCCCTGGACAGGGCGCGCACGAC.

This clone was counted at least ten times. Coverage ceases 3 residues before the CDR3 finishes, and the germline J gene fills in the end. The chain carries TRBV7-8 and TRBJ2-7; 7 nucleotides agree with TRBD1. The CDR3 runs to 16 residues. The junction had 6 bases not matched to a gene; V was cut back by 1 base and J by 0 bases. Germline CDR1 reads SGHVS; CDR2 reads FQNEAQ. The CDR3: CASSLGGGWGSYEQYF. The sequenced CDR3 bases are TGTGCCAGCAGCTTAGGAGGGGGCTGGGGCTCCTACGAG.

Many counts were recorded for this clone. Read data end 3 residues before the CDR3 end; the end is taken from the germline J gene. The rearrangement joins TRBV5-6 to TRBJ2-4; perhaps TRBD1 as D (6 bases). V gave up 4 bases and J gave up 6 bases, with 11 bases separating them. CDR3 length: 13 amino acids. CDR1 and CDR2 from the germline V gene are SGHDT and YYEEEE. The CDR3 DNA, read in part, is TGTGCCAGCAGCCGCGACAGGACAAACATT. Translation gives CASSRDRTNI. The CDR3 as a whole reads CASSRDRTNIQYF.

This clone was found many times. Sequencing ends 3 residues short of the CDR3 end; the germline J gene provides the rest. This chain uses TRBV19 with TRBJ2-7; 7 bases map to TRBD1. Looked up from germline, CDR1 is LNHDA and CDR2 is SQIVND (reference sequence). Germline trimming cut 9 bases from V and 5 bases from J; bases unmatched to any gene: 7. The CDR3 consists of 12 residues. CDR3 in amino acids: CARTDRVNEQYF. The sequenced CDR3 bases are TGTGCCAGGACTGACAGGGTTAACGAG. Using reference TRBV19 and TRBJ2-7 for the parts outside the CDR3, the full variable domain is DGGITQSPKYLFRKEGQNVTLSCEQNLNHDAMYWYRQDPGQGLRLIYYSQIVNDFQKGDIAEGYSVSREKKESFPLTVTSAQKNPTAFYLCARTDRVNEQYFGPGTRLTVT.

This clone was seen at least ten times. Read sequence stops 3 residues before the CDR3 end, and the germline J gene provides the missing end. V usage is TRBV18 and J usage is TRBJ2-6; D is uncertain. V lost 3 bases to trimming and J lost 0 bases, with 18 bases between them. CDR1 KGHSH and CDR2 LQKENI come from the germline V gene. There are 19 residues in the CDR3. CDR3 sequence: CASSPMKAGLASGANVLTF. The sequenced CDR3 bases are TGTGCCAGCTCACCCATGAAGGCAGGCCTCGCCTCTGGGGCCAACGTC.

This clone was recorded many times. CDR3 sequence reads: CASSASGQNIQYF. Incomplete CDR3 DNA: TGTGCCAGCAGTGCCAGCGGTCAAAACATT. The rearrangement links TRBV6-4 to TRBJ2-4; D perhaps matches TRBD2 (5 bases). The read ends 3 residues before the CDR3 terminus; that terminus is restored from the germline J gene. This CDR3 has 13 residues. The germline V gene has CDR1 MRHNA and CDR2 SNTAGT. V was trimmed by 4 bases and J by 5 bases, leaving 9 bases between them.

This clone was found many times. The observed sequence ends 3 residues before the CDR3 terminus, with the missing tail filled in from the germline J gene. J is TRBJ2-6 and V is TRBV19, with 12 bases fitting TRBD2. CDR3 length equals 16 residues. Looked up from germline, CDR1 is LNHDA and CDR2 is SQIVND (reference sequence). Unmatched junction bases numbered 4, after V lost 8 bases and J lost 2 bases. The CDR3 reads CASSSGGGPGANVLTF. CDR3 DNA (partial): TGTGCCAGTTCTAGCGGGGGGGGCCCTGGGGCCAACGTC.

This clone was recorded at least ten times. The read ends 3 residues early relative to the CDR3; the germline J gene fills the gap. The chain employs TRBV20-1 and TRBJ2-3; D unresolved. Germline-derived CDR1 and CDR2 are DFQATT and SNEGSKA (reference sequence). This CDR3 contains 13 residues. V was trimmed by 5 bases and J by 2 bases, leaving 11 bases between them. CDR3 residues: CSAGPADTDTQYF. The sequenced part of the CDR3 DNA is TGCAGTGCTGGCCCGGCGGACACAGATACG.

At least ten counts were recorded for this clone. The sequence runs out 3 residues before the end of the CDR3; the remainder is reconstructed from the germline J gene. The V and J genes are TRBV7-9 and TRBJ2-1, with D tentatively TRBD2 (6 bases). The CDR3 has 15 residues. V lost 5 bases, J lost 5 bases, and 16 bases lay in between. Germline lookup yields CDR1 SEHNR and CDR2 FQNEAQ (reference sequence). The CDR3 bases that were read are TGTGCCAGCAGCCCGGAGGGACTGGCAAACAATGAG. The encoded protein is CASSPEGLANNE. The entire CDR3 sequence reads CASSPEGLANNEQFF.

This clone was seen ten or more times. The CDR3 end is not reached by the read, which stops 3 residues before it; the germline J gene fills it in. This rearrangement joins TRBV29-1 to TRBJ1-2, with 9 bases matching TRBD1. This CDR3 spans 13 amino acids. Trimming cost V 6 bases and J 6 bases; bases outside gene matches: 8. In germline, CDR1 is SQVTM, CDR2 ANQGSEA. CDR3 DNA (partial): TGCAGCGTCGATTCGGGACAGGGAAATGGC. Amino acids: CSVDSGQGNG. The whole CDR3 region reads CSVDSGQGNGYTF.

This clone was observed a few times. Sequencing ends 3 residues short of the CDR3 end; the germline J gene provides the rest. The chain joins TRBV11-1 to TRBJ2-5, with D tentatively TRBD1 or TRBD2 (6 bases each). The germline gives CDR1 SGHAT, CDR2 FQDESV (reference sequence). The CDR3 runs 14 residues. The V gene lost 2 bases and the J gene lost 5 bases, with 12 bases spanning the gap. CDR3 protein: CASSLRWRGETQYF. The CDR3 DNA, read in part, is TGTGCCAGCAGCTTACGGTGGAGGGGGGAGACC.